Listed here are 23 T cell receptor beta chains from one sample, sequenced in a study of T cell responses to AZD1222 COVID-19 vaccine. The protocol was immunoSEQ multiplex PCR, while the TCRdb copy is restricted to in-frame clones and leaves out a portion. The repertoire holds approximately 180,000 clones, about 90% seen once, with around 6.4% in the top ten. The specimen comprised peripheral blood, sampled on day 0 of AZD1222 vaccination. All receptors derive from an adult in good health.

This clone was seen once. The chain joins TRBV28 to TRBJ1-2; D perhaps matches TRBD1 (5 bases). The CDR3 is made up of 13 amino acids. Trimming removed 2 bases at V and 4 bases at J, with 8 bases between. The germline CDR1 and CDR2 sequences are MDHEN and SYDVKM. The CDR3 here is CASSLEGRYGYTF. The CDR3 region has the DNA TGTGCCAGCAGTTTAGAGGGACGCTATGGCTACACCTTC.

The chain links TRBV28 to TRBJ1-2; maybe TRBD1 (5 bases). V shed 5 bases and J shed 4 bases, with 20 bases lying between them. Germline assignment: CDR1 MDHEN and CDR2 SYDVKM. This CDR3 is 16 amino acids long. The CDR3 DNA is TGTGCCAGCAGTCCACCTAATATAGGGGCTAGCTATGGCTACACCTTC. As protein: CASSPPNIGASYGYTF.

This rearrangement joins TRBV28 to TRBJ1-5; D may be TRBD1 (5 bases). Germline loops: CDR1 MDHEN, CDR2 SYDVKM. The CDR3 length is 11 residues. The V end lost 11 bases, the J end lost 11 bases, and 16 bases lay between the germline ends. In DNA, the CDR3 is TGTGCCCTGGGGGAAGTCTTTGCCCAGCATTTT. The encoded protein is CALGEVFAQHF.

The chain recombines TRBV7-8 with TRBJ2-3; D uncertain. V was trimmed by 5 bases and J by 2 bases, leaving 17 bases between them. CDR3 length: 16 residues. The germline gives CDR1 SGHVS, CDR2 FQNEAQ. The CDR3: CASSPSDGRTTDTQYF. CDR3 DNA: TGTGCCAGCAGCCCTTCCGACGGAAGAACCACAGATACGCAGTATTTT.

The chain employs TRBV7-2 and TRBJ2-5, with 8 nucleotides matching TRBD2. Germline V gives CDR1 SGHTA, CDR2 FQGNSA. Trimming removed 1 base from V and 3 bases from J; junction bases left unmatched: 1. CDR3 length: 14 amino acids. The CDR3 bases are TGTGCCAGCAGCTTAGGCGGGGGGAAAGAGACCCAGTACTTC. This gives the protein CASSLGGGKETQYF.

This chain connects TRBV7-2 to TRBJ1-6; weak D call: TRBD1 (5 bases). The CDR3 spans 13 residues. Germline assignment: CDR1 SGHTA and CDR2 FQGNSA. V gave up 1 base and J gave up 10 bases, with 8 bases separating them. Here the CDR3 reads CASSLGWGSPLHF. In DNA, the CDR3 is TGTGCCAGCAGCTTAGGATGGGGGTCACCCCTCCACTTT.

The chain employs TRBV18 and TRBJ1-2, with TRBD1 identical over 8 bases. The trim removed 2 bases at V and 7 bases at J, leaving 6 bases unmatched. Germline loops: CDR1 KGHSH, CDR2 LQKENI. This CDR3 contains 14 residues. The CDR3 DNA is TGTGCCAGCTCACCAAGTGGACAGGGCGGTGGCTACACCTTC. This translates into CASSPSGQGGGYTF.

This clone was observed a single time. The V call is TRBV27, the J call TRBJ2-1; D perhaps matches TRBD2 (5 bases). The CDR3 consists of 20 residues. CDR1 MNHEY and CDR2 SMNVEV come from the germline V gene (reference sequence). The V gene lost 3 bases and the J gene lost 3 bases, with 27 bases spanning the gap. This chain's CDR3 is CASSFRFGLGFEADYNEQFF. Written as DNA, the CDR3 is TGTGCCAGCAGTTTCAGATTTGGACTTGGCTTTGAGGCCGACTACAATGAGCAGTTCTTC.

The chain joins TRBV24-1 to TRBJ2-7; TRBD1 is a possible D gene (6 bases). The CDR3 runs to 13 residues. In germline, CDR1 is KGHDR, CDR2 SFDVKD. Trimming removed 5 bases at V and 0 bases at J, with 7 bases between. The CDR3 nucleotides are TGTGCCACCAGTGGGGACAACTCCTACGAGCAGTACTTC. Its protein is CATSGDNSYEQYF.

This chain links TRBV27 with TRBJ2-2; 10 bases fit TRBD2. This CDR3 is 15 amino acids long. Germline V lookup: CDR1 MNHEY, CDR2 SMNVEV (reference sequence). V lost 8 bases, J lost 4 bases, and 7 bases stayed unmatched. CDR3 DNA sequence: TGTGCCAGCTATGAGGGACTAGCGAGCACCGGGGAGCTGTTTTTT. It is translated as CASYEGLASTGELFF.

Sample share makes this clone medium-sized (0.01 to 0.1%). V and J are TRBV2 and TRBJ2-1; maybe TRBD2 (5 bases). The germline V gene encodes CDR1 SNHLY and CDR2 FYNNEI. This CDR3 is 13 amino acids long. V was clipped by 4 bases and J by 3 bases, with 7 bases between them. Written as DNA, the CDR3 is TGTGCCAGCAGTGTTGACTACTACAATGAGCAGTTCTTC. This gives the protein CASSVDYYNEQFF.

This CDR3 reads CASRGQGQNTEAFF. The CDR3 DNA follows: TGTGCCAGCAGGGGGCAGGGACAGAACACTGAAGCTTTCTTT. The rearrangement uses TRBV28 and TRBJ1-1, with D perhaps matching TRBD1 (6 bases). Germline loops: CDR1 MDHEN, CDR2 SYDVKM. The CDR3 has 14 residues. V gave up 6 bases and J gave up 1 base, with 12 bases separating them.

The V call is TRBV30, the J call TRBJ2-7; no reliable D call. Trimming removed 4 bases from V and 2 bases from J, with 12 bases in between. CDR3 length equals 13 residues. CDR1 is GTSNPN, CDR2 SVGIG, per germline (reference sequence). CDR3 coding DNA: TGTGCCTGGAAATCTGGCAGCGCCTACGAGCAGTACTTC. Translated: CAWKSGSAYEQYF.

The chain links TRBV27 to TRBJ1-2; 8 nucleotides match TRBD1. The germline V gene encodes CDR1 MNHEY and CDR2 SMNVEV (reference sequence). CDR3 length equals 17 residues. J gave up 3 bases and V 3 bases, and 12 bases lay outside the gene matches. CDR3: CASSLDGRRGLDYGYTF. For the CDR3, the DNA is TGTGCCAGCAGTTTGGACGGACGCAGGGGGCTAGACTATGGCTACACCTTC.

This clone was seen a single time. J is TRBJ1-1 and V is TRBV7-3; 8 positions match TRBD1. Per germline, CDR1 SGHTA and CDR2 FQGTGA. The CDR3 runs to 14 residues. J gave up 11 bases and V 5 bases, and 13 bases lay outside the gene matches. CDR3 amino acids: CASSLTGEFGSAFF. CDR3 DNA sequence: TGTGCCAGCAGCCTGACAGGGGAGTTTGGCTCGGCTTTCTTT.

The chain couples TRBV18 to TRBJ2-1, with 8 bases that match TRBD2. J was trimmed by 10 bases and V by 3 bases; bases with no gene match: 11. The CDR3 contains 15 residues. Germline V gives CDR1 KGHSH, CDR2 LQKENI. CDR3 in amino acids: CASSPPGGPYFEQFF. CDR3 coding DNA: TGTGCCAGCTCACCTCCGGGGGGGCCTTATTTCGAGCAGTTCTTC.

The V call is TRBV27, the J call TRBJ2-5, with TRBD1 matching over 8 bases. V was clipped by 6 bases and J by 5 bases; unmatched bases: 11. This CDR3 has 15 residues. The V gene's germline CDR1 is MNHEY and CDR2 SMNVEV (reference sequence). CDR3 sequence (DNA): TGTGCCAGCAGCCGTCGACAGGGGAGTGGGGAGACCCAGTACTTC. It is translated as CASSRRQGSGETQYF.

CDR3 protein: CASSQQASTDTQYF. The CDR3 nucleotides read TGTGCCAGCAGTCAGCAGGCTAGCACAGATACGCAGTATTTT. V usage is TRBV28 and J usage is TRBJ2-3; D unclear. The germline CDR1 and CDR2 sequences are MDHEN and SYDVKM. The CDR3 consists of 14 residues. With 5 bases removed from V and 0 bases from J, the gap between germline ends came to 9 bases.

CDR3 bases: TGTGCCAGCAGCCAGGGAGGGGCCCACTACGAGCAGTACTTC. This gives the protein CASSQGGAHYEQYF. The rearrangement joins TRBV3-1 (or the pseudogene TRBV3-2) to TRBJ2-7, with 7 bases fitting TRBD2. This CDR3 has 14 residues. V gave up 3 bases and J gave up 3 bases; unmatched junction bases: 5. Germline loops: CDR1 LGHDT, CDR2 YNNKEL (reference sequence).

This clone was observed a single time. V and J are TRBV28 and TRBJ1-2; 7 bases are a match to TRBD1. With V trimmed by 6 bases and J by 6 bases, 4 bases remained unmatched. The CDR3 sequence is 12 residues long. Germline V gene lookup returns CDR1 MDHEN and CDR2 SYDVKM. Written as DNA, the CDR3 is TGTGCCAGCAGCCAAGACAGGGATGGCTACACCTTC. It translates to CASSQDRDGYTF.

The V gene is TRBV12-5, the J gene TRBJ2-7; possible D gene TRBD2, 5 bases. CDR1 LGHNT and CDR2 FRNRAP come from the germline V gene. The CDR3 covers 12 residues. Trimming stripped 0 bases from V and 6 bases from J, with 6 bases between. Here the CDR3 DNA reads TGTGCTAGTGGTTTGGTGGCGGGCGAGCAGTACTTC. Amino acids: CASGLVAGEQYF.

The CDR3 region is CASSYHRGLAVGTGELFF. In DNA, the CDR3 is TGTGCCAGCAGTTACCATCGTGGGCTAGCGGTTGGCACCGGGGAGCTGTTTTTT. V and J are TRBV6-2 or TRBV6-3 and TRBJ2-2, with 7 bases that match TRBD2. The CDR3 extends over 18 amino acids. The V segment lost 2 bases and the J segment 4 bases; nucleotides outside the gene matches: 13. The germline V gene has CDR1 MNHEY and CDR2 SVGEGT.

The chain uses TRBV15 and TRBJ2-7, with D perhaps matching TRBD1 or TRBD2 (5 bases each). Germline V lookup: CDR1 LNHNV, CDR2 YYDKDF (reference sequence). Trimming stripped 5 bases from V and 2 bases from J, with 16 bases between. CDR3 length: 15 amino acids. The CDR3 DNA follows: TGTGCCACCAGCGCCGTGTGGGGGAATACCTACGAGCAGTACTTC. Its translation is CATSAVWGNTYEQYF.